This T cell receptor (beta chain) was sequenced during a study of T cells in Graves' hyperthyroidism and ophthalmopathy. Study details: Peripheral blood was acquired at first diagnosis, ahead of any therapy whatsoever. Study outcomes and limitations: Peripheral blood also featured most of the thyroid clonotypes expanded above 0.001.

This clonotype was observed a few times. Its specificity is unknown. RNA transcripts provided the source from which TCR beta CDR3 regions were amplified. The HTBI primer set served for first-round RT-PCR of the TCR CDR3. MiXCR was run by TCRdb on the multiplex PCR reads, yielding one entry per CDR3 protein. The sample comprises a few hundred thousand distinct CDR3 sequences, approximately 15% of which are singletons, and roughly 20% rests with the top ten. There are 15 residues in the CDR3. V was pared by 2 bases and J by 4 bases, with 7 bases of the junction left unmatched. Germline CDR1 and CDR2: MGHRA and YSYEKL. Uncontrolled infection, other autoimmune disease, pregnancy or lactation led to exclusion. Blood was drawn at first hyperthyroidism diagnosis, before any ophthalmopathy symptoms.

The receptor's source is a young man with Graves' hyperthyroidism that later progressed to Graves' ophthalmopathy. The sample comprised blood. The chain recombines TRBV4-1 with TRBJ2-7; 8 nucleotides align to TRBD2. The CDR3 nucleotides read TGCGCCAGCAGCCAATCGCGGGGGGTATCATACGAGCAGTACTTC. Translating gives CASSQSRGVSYEQYF.